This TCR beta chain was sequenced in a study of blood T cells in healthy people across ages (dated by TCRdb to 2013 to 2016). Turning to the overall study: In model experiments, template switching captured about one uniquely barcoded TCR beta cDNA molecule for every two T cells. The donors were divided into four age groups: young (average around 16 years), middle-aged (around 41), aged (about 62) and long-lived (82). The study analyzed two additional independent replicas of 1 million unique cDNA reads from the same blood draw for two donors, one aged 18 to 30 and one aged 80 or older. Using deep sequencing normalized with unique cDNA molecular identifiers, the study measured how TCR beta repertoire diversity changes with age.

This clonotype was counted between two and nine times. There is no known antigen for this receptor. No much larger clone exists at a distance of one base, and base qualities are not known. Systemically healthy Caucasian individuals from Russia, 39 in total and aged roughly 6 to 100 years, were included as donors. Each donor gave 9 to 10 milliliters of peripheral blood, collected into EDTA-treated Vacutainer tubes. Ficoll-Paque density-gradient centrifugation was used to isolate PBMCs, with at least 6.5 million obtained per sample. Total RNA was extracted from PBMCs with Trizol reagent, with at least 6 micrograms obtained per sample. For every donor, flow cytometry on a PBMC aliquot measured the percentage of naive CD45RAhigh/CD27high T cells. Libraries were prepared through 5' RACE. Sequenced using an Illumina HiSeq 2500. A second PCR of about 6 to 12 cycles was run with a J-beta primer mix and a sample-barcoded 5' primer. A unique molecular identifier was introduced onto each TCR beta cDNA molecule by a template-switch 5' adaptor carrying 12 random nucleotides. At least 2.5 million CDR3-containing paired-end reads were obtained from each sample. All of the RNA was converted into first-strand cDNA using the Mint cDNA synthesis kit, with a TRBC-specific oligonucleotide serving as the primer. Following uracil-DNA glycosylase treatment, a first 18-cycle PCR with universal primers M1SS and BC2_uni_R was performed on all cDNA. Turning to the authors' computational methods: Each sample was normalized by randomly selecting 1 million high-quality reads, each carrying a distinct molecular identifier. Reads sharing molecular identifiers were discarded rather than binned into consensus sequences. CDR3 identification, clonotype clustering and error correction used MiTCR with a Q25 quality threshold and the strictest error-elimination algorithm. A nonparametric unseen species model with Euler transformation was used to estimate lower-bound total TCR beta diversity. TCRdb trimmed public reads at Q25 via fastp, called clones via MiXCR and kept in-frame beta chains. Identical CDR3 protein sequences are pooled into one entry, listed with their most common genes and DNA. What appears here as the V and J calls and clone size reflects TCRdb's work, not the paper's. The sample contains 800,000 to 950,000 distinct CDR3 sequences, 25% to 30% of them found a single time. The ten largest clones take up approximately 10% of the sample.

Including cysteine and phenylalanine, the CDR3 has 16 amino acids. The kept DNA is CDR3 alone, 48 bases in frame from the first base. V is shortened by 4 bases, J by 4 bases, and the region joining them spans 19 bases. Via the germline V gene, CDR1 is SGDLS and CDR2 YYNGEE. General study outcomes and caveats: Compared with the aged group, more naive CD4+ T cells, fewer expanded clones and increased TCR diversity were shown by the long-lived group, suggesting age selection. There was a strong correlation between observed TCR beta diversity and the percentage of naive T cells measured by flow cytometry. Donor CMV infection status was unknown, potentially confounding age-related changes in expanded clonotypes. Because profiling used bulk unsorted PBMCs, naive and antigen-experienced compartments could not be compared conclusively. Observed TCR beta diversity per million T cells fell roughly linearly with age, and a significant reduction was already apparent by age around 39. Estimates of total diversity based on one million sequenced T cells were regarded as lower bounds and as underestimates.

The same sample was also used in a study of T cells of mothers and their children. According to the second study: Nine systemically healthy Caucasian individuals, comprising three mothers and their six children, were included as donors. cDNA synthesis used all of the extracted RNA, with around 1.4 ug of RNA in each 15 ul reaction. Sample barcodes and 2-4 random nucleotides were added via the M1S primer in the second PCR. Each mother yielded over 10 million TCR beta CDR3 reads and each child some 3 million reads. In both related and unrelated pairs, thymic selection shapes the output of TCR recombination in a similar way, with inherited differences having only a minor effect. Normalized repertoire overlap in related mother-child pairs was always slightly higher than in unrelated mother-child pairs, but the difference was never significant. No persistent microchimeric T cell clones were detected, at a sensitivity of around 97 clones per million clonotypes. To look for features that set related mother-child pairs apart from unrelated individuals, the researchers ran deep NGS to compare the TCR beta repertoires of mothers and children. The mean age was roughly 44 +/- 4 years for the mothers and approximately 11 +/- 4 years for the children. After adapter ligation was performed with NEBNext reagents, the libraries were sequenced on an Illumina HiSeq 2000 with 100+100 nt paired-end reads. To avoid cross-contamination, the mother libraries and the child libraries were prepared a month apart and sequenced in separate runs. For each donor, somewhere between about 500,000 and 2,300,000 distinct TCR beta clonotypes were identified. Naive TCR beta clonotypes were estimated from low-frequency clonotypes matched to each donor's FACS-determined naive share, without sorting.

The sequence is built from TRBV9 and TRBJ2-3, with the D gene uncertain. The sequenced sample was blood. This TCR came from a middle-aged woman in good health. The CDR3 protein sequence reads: CASSSQDLGVADTQYF. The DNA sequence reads TGTGCCAGCAGCTCGCAGGACCTGGGCGTGGCAGATACGCAGTATTTT.